This T cell receptor beta chain was documented in a study of response to subunit inactivated influenza vaccine. TCRdb re-called the RT-PCR reads with MiXCR, one entry per CDR3 protein. The sample lists about 620,000 distinct CDR3 sequences, roughly 10% occurring once. The CDR3 runs 14 residues. V was shortened by 2 bases and J by 3 bases, with 11 bases between the two germline ends. Germline V CDR1 and CDR2: LGHDT, YNNKEL (reference sequence). This clonotype was seen repeatedly, ten times or more. In addition, the sample was reused for a study of T cells expressing NK-cell markers. This second study says: The TCR beta cDNA came from 5'RACE template switching with UMIs.

The chain combines TRBV3-1 with TRBJ2-7; TRBD2 is a possible D gene (6 bases). Here the sequenced sample was PBMCs from blood, taken on the day of vaccination. The receptor's source is a man aged 50-60 years who received an inactivated influenza vaccine. The CDR3 coding sequence is TGTGCCAGCAGCCAATCAGCGGGCAGCTACGAGCAGTACTTC. Its translation: CASSQSAGSYEQYF.